The 26 T cell receptor beta chains below were found in one sample sequenced in a study of cytomegalovirus exposure and HLA in healthy donors. The data were produced by immunoSEQ multiplex PCR, yet TCRdb's version contains in-frame clones alone and is incomplete. The repertoire has 200,000 to 250,000 clones, less than 90% of them found once; the top ten carry around 12%. Source material: PBMCs. These receptors came from a young man in good health and CMV-seropositive.

CDR3 residues: CASKVNTEAFF. The CDR3, as DNA: TGTGCCAGTAAAGTCAACACTGAAGCTTTCTTT. The chain combines TRBV13 with TRBJ1-1, with D unresolved. The germline gives CDR1 PRHDT, CDR2 FYEKMQ (reference sequence). V lost 9 bases, J lost 2 bases, and 7 bases lay in between. This CDR3 contains 11 residues.

The chain employs TRBV11-2 and TRBJ1-2, with D possibly TRBD1 on 6 matching bases. Per the germline V gene, CDR1 is SGHAT and CDR2 is FQNNGV. The CDR3 has 15 amino acids. The ends were cut back, 1 base at V and 8 bases at J, with 17 bases in the middle. The CDR3 DNA sequence: TGTGCCAGCAGCTTAGTTTCGACAGGTGATCACGGCTACACCTTC. Its translation: CASSLVSTGDHGYTF.

V is TRBV27 and J is TRBJ2-7, with 10 positions matching TRBD1. CDR3 size: 17 residues. Germline trimming cut 4 bases from V and 3 bases from J; bases unmatched to any gene: 12. Germline V CDR1 and CDR2: MNHEY, SMNVEV (reference sequence). CDR3 nucleotide sequence: TGTGCCAGCAGTTCGCGGCTCGGACAGGGGGGGCGCTACGAGCAGTACTTC. It yields the protein CASSSRLGQGGRYEQYF.

In nucleotides, the CDR3 is TGTGCCACCTCGACCAGGGGGCGCACCCAGCCCCAGCATTTT. Translation gives CATSTRGRTQPQHF. This chain links TRBV19 with TRBJ1-5, with 8 bases lining up with TRBD1. The V segment lost 10 bases and the J segment 7 bases; nucleotides outside the gene matches: 12. Germline V CDR1 and CDR2: LNHDA, SQIVND (reference sequence). This CDR3 has 14 amino acids. Full variable domain (missing parts from reference TRBV19 and TRBJ1-5): DGGITQSPKYLFRKEGQNVTLSCEQNLNHDAMYWYRQDPGQGLRLIYYSQIVNDFQKGDIAEGYSVSREKKESFPLTVTSAQKNPTAFYLCATSTRGRTQPQHFGDGTRLSIL.

This chain uses TRBV13 with TRBJ2-1; 9 nucleotides align to TRBD2. The CDR3 spans 15 residues. Germline loops: CDR1 PRHDT, CDR2 FYEKMQ (reference sequence). V lost 3 bases to trimming and J lost 3 bases; unmatched junction nucleotides: 3. This CDR3 reads CASSFGTSNYNEQFF. In DNA, the CDR3 is TGTGCCAGCAGCTTCGGGACTAGCAACTACAATGAGCAGTTCTTC.

The chain links TRBV5-1 to TRBJ2-3; possible D gene TRBD1, 7 bases. The CDR3 length is 18 residues. Trimming left V 0 bases short and J 6 bases short, with 23 bases between. Germline values: CDR1 SGHRS, CDR2 YFSETQ. The CDR3 DNA is TGCGCCAGCAGCTTGGTTGGCAGGGGGGCCTTCGGGATGGATACGCAGTATTTT. This codes for CASSLVGRGAFGMDTQYF. The variable domain in full, with the rest retrieved from reference TRBV5-1 and TRBJ2-3, is KAGVTQTPRYLIKTRGQQVTLSCSPISGHRSVSWYQQTPGQGLQFLFEYFSETQRNKGNFPGRFSGRQFSNSRSEMNVSTLELGDSALYLCASSLVGRGAFGMDTQYFGPGTRLTVL.

V gene TRBV11-2 combines with J gene TRBJ1-2; perhaps TRBD1 as D (5 bases). Trimming took off 2 bases at V and 4 bases at J, with 8 bases between the two ends. This CDR3 contains 13 residues. The germline gives CDR1 SGHAT, CDR2 FQNNGV. CDR3 loop: CASSLLTAYGYTF. The CDR3 nucleotides read TGTGCCAGCAGCTTACTGACAGCCTATGGCTACACCTTC.

This clone was detected ten times or more. This rearrangement joins TRBV5-4 to TRBJ2-1, with D possibly TRBD1 on 7 matching bases. Germline CDR1 SGHNT, CDR2 YYREEE (reference sequence). The CDR3 totals 13 residues. V was trimmed by 5 bases and J by 4 bases, leaving 10 bases between them. CDR3 loop: CASRRDSYNEQFF. CDR3 sequence (DNA): TGTGCCAGCAGGCGGGACAGTTACAATGAGCAGTTCTTC.

This rearrangement joins TRBV5-1 to TRBJ2-7; no clear D gene. From germline, CDR1 is SGHRS and CDR2 YFSETQ. This CDR3 contains 14 residues. The V and J ends lost 7 bases and 7 bases respectively, with 21 bases between them. The CDR3 coding sequence is TGCGCCAGCTCACCGGCCACCCTGAAAGGAGAGCAGTACTTC. As protein: CASSPATLKGEQYF.

V is TRBV4-1 and J is TRBJ2-7; D could derive from TRBD1 or TRBD2 (5 bases each). V lost 2 bases, J lost 2 bases, and 13 bases lay in between. CDR3 size: 15 residues. Germline V gene sequence: CDR1 MGHRA, CDR2 YSYEKL. The CDR3 sequence is CASSQPGPNTYEQYF. As DNA, the CDR3 is TGCGCCAGCAGCCAACCGGGACCCAATACCTACGAGCAGTACTTC.

The chain joins TRBV28 to TRBJ2-7; D is undetermined. The CDR3 spans 12 residues. The V gene lost 4 bases and the J gene lost 6 bases, with 10 bases spanning the gap. Germline V gives CDR1 MDHEN, CDR2 SYDVKM. The CDR3 region has the DNA TGTGCCAGCAGTTCCCGGGCAGTCGAGCAGTACTTC. This sequence encodes CASSSRAVEQYF. Drawing the rest from reference TRBV28 and TRBJ2-7, the complete variable domain is DVKVTQSSRYLVKRTGEKVFLECVQDMDHENMFWYRQDPGLGLRLIYFSYDVKMKEKGDIPEGYSVSREKKERFSLILESASTNQTSMYLCASSSRAVEQYFGPGTRLTVT.

This chain joins TRBV15 and TRBJ2-3, with 8 bases matching TRBD1. CDR3 length: 17 residues. V was pared by 0 bases and J by 5 bases, with 10 bases of the junction left unmatched. Germline V CDR1 and CDR2: LNHNV, YYDKDF (reference sequence). This chain's CDR3 is CATSRDRGTGNRDTQYF. CDR3 DNA: TGTGCCACCAGCAGAGATCGAGGGACAGGTAATAGAGATACGCAGTATTTT.

This clone appeared a few times. The chain uses TRBV6-1 and TRBJ2-3; D is uncertain. CDR1 MNHNS and CDR2 SASEGT come from the germline V gene. V gave up 2 bases and J gave up 2 bases, with 11 bases separating them. The CDR3 extends over 15 amino acids. CDR3 sequence reads: CASSEWGPLTDTQYF. The DNA for the CDR3 is TGTGCCAGCAGTGAATGGGGTCCTCTCACAGATACGCAGTATTTT.

This clone showed up just once. The chain is built from TRBV20-1 and TRBJ1-4; unclear D gene. V was pared by 3 bases and J by 13 bases, with 12 bases between. Per the germline V gene, CDR1 is DFQATT and CDR2 is SNEGSKA (reference sequence). This CDR3 is built from 11 residues. This CDR3 reads CSARDRDPLFF. CDR3 in DNA: TGCAGTGCTAGGGACCGAGACCCACTGTTTTTT.

This clone was counted only a few times. The J gene is TRBJ1-2, the V gene TRBV6-5; D unclear. V was clipped by 5 bases and J by 4 bases, with 14 bases between them. CDR3 length: 14 amino acids. Germline values: CDR1 MNHEY, CDR2 SVGAGI. The CDR3 here is CASSTRPPGYGYTF. The CDR3 nucleotides read TGTGCCAGCAGTACGAGGCCTCCAGGCTATGGCTACACCTTC.

The chain links TRBV5-1 to TRBJ2-5; D may be TRBD1 (5 bases). Germline-derived CDR1 and CDR2 are SGHRS and YFSETQ. V shed 2 bases and J shed 2 bases, with 13 bases lying between them. This CDR3 is built from 15 residues. CDR3 nucleotide sequence: TGCGCCAGCAGCTTATGGGCAGGGCGGCAAGAGACCCAGTACTTC. Translating it yields CASSLWAGRQETQYF. The variable domain in full, with the rest retrieved from reference TRBV5-1 and TRBJ2-5, is KAGVTQTPRYLIKTRGQQVTLSCSPISGHRSVSWYQQTPGQGLQFLFEYFSETQRNKGNFPGRFSGRQFSNSRSEMNVSTLELGDSALYLCASSLWAGRQETQYFGPGTRLLVL.

V usage is TRBV27 and J usage is TRBJ1-4; 7 nucleotides line up with TRBD1. V gave up 5 bases and J gave up 1 base; unmatched junction bases: 4. This CDR3 contains 15 residues. Germline loops: CDR1 MNHEY, CDR2 SMNVEV (reference sequence). This CDR3 is CASSPGTETNEKLFF. CDR3 DNA: TGTGCCAGCAGTCCGGGGACAGAAACTAATGAAAAACTGTTTTTT.

The chain recombines TRBV7-9 with TRBJ2-7, with a tentative D call TRBD1 (5 bases). The V and J ends lost 7 bases and 3 bases respectively, with 7 bases between them. This CDR3 comprises 11 residues. Looked up from germline, CDR1 is SEHNR and CDR2 is FQNEAQ (reference sequence). The CDR3 loop reads CASTQGYEQYF. CDR3 DNA: TGTGCCAGCACCCAGGGCTACGAGCAGTACTTC.

This chain links TRBV6-1 with TRBJ2-7; no definite D call. CDR1 and CDR2 (germline): MNHNS, SASEGT. V was cut by 7 bases and J by 6 bases, with 13 bases left in between. CDR3 size: 12 residues. CDR3 in DNA: TGTGCCAGCACCCCCAGGAGAGGCGAGCAGTACTTC. It translates to CASTPRRGEQYF.

The genes are TRBV6-5 and TRBJ1-3; possible D gene TRBD1, 5 bases. Germline CDR1 is MNHEY and CDR2 is SVGAGI. V was clipped by 10 bases and J by 16 bases, with 20 bases between them. CDR3 length: 11 residues. The CDR3 bases are TGTGCCACCAACCAATTGGGGGTCCTTTATTTT. It encodes CATNQLGVLYF.

Within the sample, this clone is medium-sized. This chain links TRBV27 with TRBJ2-1, with TRBD1 matching over 11 bases. The CDR3 is 18 amino acids. The junction had 14 bases not matched to a gene; V was cut back by 5 bases and J by 5 bases. Germline CDR1 reads MNHEY; CDR2 reads SMNVEV (reference sequence). DNA of the CDR3: TGTGCCAGCAGTCTAAACACCATTGGACAGGGGGCTAACAATGAGCAGTTCTTC. Protein product: CASSLNTIGQGANNEQFF.

The chain carries TRBV27 and TRBJ2-1; 9 bases are a match to TRBD2. Germline V lookup: CDR1 MNHEY, CDR2 SMNVEV (reference sequence). After removal of 4 bases from V and 2 bases from J, the junction contained 3 bases not matched to a gene. This CDR3 comprises 15 residues. In nucleotides, the CDR3 is TGTGCCAGCAGTTCTAGCGGGGACACCTACAATGAGCAGTTCTTC. The encoded protein is CASSSSGDTYNEQFF.

The chain has TRBV4-1 and TRBJ1-1; D unresolved. The CDR3 contains 13 residues. CDR1 MGHRA and CDR2 YSYEKL come from the germline V gene. Trimming cost V 4 bases and J 4 bases, with 10 bases left between them. CDR3 sequence (DNA): TGCGCCAGCAGCCGAGTATCTGCCACTGAAGCTTTCTTT. As protein: CASSRVSATEAFF.

This clone was seen only a few times. The chain has TRBV5-1 and TRBJ2-4; 7 bases fit TRBD1. The ends lost 0 bases at V and 0 bases at J; junction bases unmatched: 9. This CDR3 contains 18 residues. Germline V gene lookup returns CDR1 SGHRS and CDR2 YFSETQ. The CDR3 DNA reads as TGCGCCAGCAGCTTGGAGCCAGGGGGAAGATTAGCCAAAAACATTCAGTACTTC. Its translation is CASSLEPGGRLAKNIQYF. The full variable domain, rest sourced from reference TRBV5-1 and TRBJ2-4, is KAGVTQTPRYLIKTRGQQVTLSCSPISGHRSVSWYQQTPGQGLQFLFEYFSETQRNKGNFPGRFSGRQFSNSRSEMNVSTLELGDSALYLCASSLEPGGRLAKNIQYFGAGTRLSVL.

V and J are TRBV2 and TRBJ2-2; no definite D call. The germline gives CDR1 SNHLY, CDR2 FYNNEI. CDR3 size: 16 residues. V lost 5 bases to trimming and J lost 0 bases, with 13 bases between them. DNA for the CDR3: TGTGCCAGCAGTACCAAGATCTTAGCGAACACCGGGGAGCTGTTTTTT. This encodes CASSTKILANTGELFF.

CDR3: CASSLAQGAYNEQFF. Written as DNA, the CDR3 is TGCGCCAGCAGCTTGGCACAGGGCGCCTACAATGAGCAGTTCTTC. V usage is TRBV5-1 and J usage is TRBJ2-1; possibly TRBD1 for D (6 bases). The CDR3 has 15 amino acids. V lost 0 bases, J lost 2 bases, and 9 bases lay in between. Germline V gene lookup returns CDR1 SGHRS and CDR2 YFSETQ.